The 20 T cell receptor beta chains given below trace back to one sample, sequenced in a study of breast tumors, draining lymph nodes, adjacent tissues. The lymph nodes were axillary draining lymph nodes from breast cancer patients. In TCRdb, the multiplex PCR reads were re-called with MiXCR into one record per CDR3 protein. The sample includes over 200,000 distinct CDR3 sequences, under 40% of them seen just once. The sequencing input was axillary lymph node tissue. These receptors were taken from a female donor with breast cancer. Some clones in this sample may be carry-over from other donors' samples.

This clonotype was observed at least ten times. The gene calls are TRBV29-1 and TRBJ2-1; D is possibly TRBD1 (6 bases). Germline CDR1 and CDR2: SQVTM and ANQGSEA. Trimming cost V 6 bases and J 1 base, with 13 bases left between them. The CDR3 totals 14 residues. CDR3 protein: CSVAGTPSYNEQFF. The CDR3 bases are TGCAGCGTCGCCGGGACACCATCCTACAATGAGCAGTTCTTC.

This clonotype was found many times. CDR3 protein: CASSLGGLRTGELFF. CDR3 nucleotide sequence: TGTGCCAGCAGCTTAGGGGGACTAAGGACCGGGGAGCTGTTTTTT. The chain couples TRBV11-3 to TRBJ2-2; 7 nucleotides match TRBD2. The CDR3 sequence is 15 residues long. Germline values: CDR1 SGHNT, CDR2 YENEEA. V gave up 1 base and J gave up 5 bases; unmatched junction bases: 4. Full variable domain (remainder filled in from reference TRBV11-3 and TRBJ2-2): EAGVVQSPRYKIIEKKQPVAFWCNPISGHNTLYWYLQNLGQGPELLIRYENEEAVDDSQLPKDRFSAERLKGVDSTLKIQPAELGDSAVYLCASSLGGLRTGELFFGEGSRLTVL.

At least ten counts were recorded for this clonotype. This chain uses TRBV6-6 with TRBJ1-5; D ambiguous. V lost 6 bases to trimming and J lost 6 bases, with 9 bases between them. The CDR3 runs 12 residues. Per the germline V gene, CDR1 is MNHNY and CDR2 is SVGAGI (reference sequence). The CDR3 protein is CASSQPAQPQHF. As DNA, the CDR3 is TGTGCCAGCAGCCAACCCGCTCAGCCCCAGCATTTT.

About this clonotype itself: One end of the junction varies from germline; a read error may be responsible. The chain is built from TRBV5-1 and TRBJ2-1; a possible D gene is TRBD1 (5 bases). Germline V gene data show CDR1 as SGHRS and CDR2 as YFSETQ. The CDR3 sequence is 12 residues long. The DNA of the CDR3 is TGCGCCAGCAGCTTGGGTGGTTCAGGGCAGCTCTTC. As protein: CASSLGGSGQLF.

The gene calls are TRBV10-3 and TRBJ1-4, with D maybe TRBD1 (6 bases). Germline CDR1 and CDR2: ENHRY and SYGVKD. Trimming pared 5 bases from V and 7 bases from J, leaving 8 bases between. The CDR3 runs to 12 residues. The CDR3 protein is CAISRGGEKLFF. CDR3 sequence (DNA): TGTGCCATCAGTAGAGGGGGTGAAAAACTGTTTTTT.

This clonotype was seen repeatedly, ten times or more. Here the CDR3 DNA reads TGCAGCGTGAGGGCTAGCGGGAACACCGGGGAGCTGTTTTTT. Its protein product is CSVRASGNTGELFF. The V call is TRBV29-1, the J call TRBJ2-2; TRBD2 aligns across 7 bases. The CDR3 has 14 residues. The germline CDR1 and CDR2 sequences are SQVTM and ANQGSEA. Trimming removed 6 bases from V and 1 base from J; junction bases left unmatched: 5.

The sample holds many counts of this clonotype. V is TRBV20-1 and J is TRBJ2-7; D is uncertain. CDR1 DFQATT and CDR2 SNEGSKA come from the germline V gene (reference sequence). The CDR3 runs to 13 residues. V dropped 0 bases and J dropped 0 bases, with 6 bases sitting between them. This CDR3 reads CSARDGYSYEQYF. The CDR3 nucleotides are TGCAGTGCTAGAGATGGCTACTCCTACGAGCAGTACTTC.

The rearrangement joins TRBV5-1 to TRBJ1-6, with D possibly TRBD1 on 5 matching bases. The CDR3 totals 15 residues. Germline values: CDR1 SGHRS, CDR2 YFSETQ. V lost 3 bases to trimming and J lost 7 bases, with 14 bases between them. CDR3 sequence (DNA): TGCGCCAGCAGCTCGGGACTAGGGGCGAATTCACCCCTCCACTTT. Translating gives CASSSGLGANSPLHF.

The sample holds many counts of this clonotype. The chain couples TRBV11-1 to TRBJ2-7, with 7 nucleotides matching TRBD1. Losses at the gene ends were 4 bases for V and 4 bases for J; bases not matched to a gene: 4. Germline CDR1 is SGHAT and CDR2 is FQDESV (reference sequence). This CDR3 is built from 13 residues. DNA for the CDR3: TGTGCCAGCAGCTGGGGACAGATATACGAGCAGTACTTC. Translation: CASSWGQIYEQYF.

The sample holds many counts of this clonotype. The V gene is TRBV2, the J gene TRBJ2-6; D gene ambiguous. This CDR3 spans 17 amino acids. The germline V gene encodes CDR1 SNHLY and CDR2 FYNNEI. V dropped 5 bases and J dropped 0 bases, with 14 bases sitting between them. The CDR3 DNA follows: TGTGCCAGCAGTTTAGAAATCCCAATCTCTGGGGCCAACGTCCTGACTTTC. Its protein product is CASSLEIPISGANVLTF. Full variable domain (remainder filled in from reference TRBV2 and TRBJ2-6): EPEVTQTPSHQVTQMGQEVILRCVPISNHLYFYWYRQILGQKVEFLVSFYNNEISEKSEIFDDQFSVERPDGSNFTLKIRSTKLEDSAMYFCASSLEIPISGANVLTFGAGSRLTVL.

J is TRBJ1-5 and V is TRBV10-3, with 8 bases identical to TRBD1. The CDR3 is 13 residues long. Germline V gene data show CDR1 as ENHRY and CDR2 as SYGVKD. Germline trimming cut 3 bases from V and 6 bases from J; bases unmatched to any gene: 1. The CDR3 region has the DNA TGTGCCATCAGTGAAGGACAGGGTCAGCCCCAGCATTTT. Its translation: CAISEGQGQPQHF.

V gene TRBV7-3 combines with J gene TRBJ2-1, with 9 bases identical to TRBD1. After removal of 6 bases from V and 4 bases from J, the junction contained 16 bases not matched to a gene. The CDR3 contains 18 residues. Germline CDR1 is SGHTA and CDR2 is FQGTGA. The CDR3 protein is CASSPDRGTDYLYNEQFF. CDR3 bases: TGTGCCAGCAGTCCCGACAGGGGGACTGACTATCTTTACAATGAGCAGTTCTTC.

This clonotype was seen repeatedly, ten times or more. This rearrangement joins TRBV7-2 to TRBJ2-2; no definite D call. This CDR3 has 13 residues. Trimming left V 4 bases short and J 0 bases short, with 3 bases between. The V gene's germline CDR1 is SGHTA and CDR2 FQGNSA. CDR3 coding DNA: TGTGCCAGCAGCTACCCGAACACCGGGGAGCTGTTTTTT. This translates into CASSYPNTGELFF.

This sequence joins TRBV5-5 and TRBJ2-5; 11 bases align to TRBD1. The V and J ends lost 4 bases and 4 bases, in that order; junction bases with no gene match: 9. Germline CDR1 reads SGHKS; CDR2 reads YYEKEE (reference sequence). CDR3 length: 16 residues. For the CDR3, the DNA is TGTGCCAGCAGCGGAGTGGACAGGGGGCGAGGAGAGACCCAGTACTTC. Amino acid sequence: CASSGVDRGRGETQYF.

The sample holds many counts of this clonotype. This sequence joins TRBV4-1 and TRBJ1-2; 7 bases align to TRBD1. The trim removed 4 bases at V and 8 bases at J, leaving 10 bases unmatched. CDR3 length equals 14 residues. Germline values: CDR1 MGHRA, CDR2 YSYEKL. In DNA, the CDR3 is TGCGCCAGCAGCCCGCCGGGACAGAGGATCGGCTACACCTTC. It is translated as CASSPPGQRIGYTF.

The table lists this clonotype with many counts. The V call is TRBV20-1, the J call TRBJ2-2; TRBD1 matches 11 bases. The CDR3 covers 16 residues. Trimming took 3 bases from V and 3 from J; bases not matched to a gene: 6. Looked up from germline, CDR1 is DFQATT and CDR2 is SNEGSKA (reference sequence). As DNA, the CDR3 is TGCAGTGCTAGGGTGGACAGGGGGCCGGACACCGGGGAGCTGTTTTTT. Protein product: CSARVDRGPDTGELFF.

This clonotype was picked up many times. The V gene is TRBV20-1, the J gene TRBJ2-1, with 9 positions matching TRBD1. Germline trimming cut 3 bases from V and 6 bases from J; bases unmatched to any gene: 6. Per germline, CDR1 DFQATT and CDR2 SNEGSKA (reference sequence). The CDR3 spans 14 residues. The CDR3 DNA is TGCAGTGCTAGTGCCGGGACAGGGACCAATGAGCAGTTCTTC. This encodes CSASAGTGTNEQFF.

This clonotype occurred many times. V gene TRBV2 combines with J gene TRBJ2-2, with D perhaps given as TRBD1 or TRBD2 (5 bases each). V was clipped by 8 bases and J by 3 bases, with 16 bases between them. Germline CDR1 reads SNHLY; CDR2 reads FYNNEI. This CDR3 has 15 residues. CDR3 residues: CASAGTGRDTGELFF. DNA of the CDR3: TGTGCCAGCGCAGGGACGGGGCGGGACACCGGGGAGCTGTTTTTT.

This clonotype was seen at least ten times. The CDR3 sequence: CASSLDGSSSYEQYF. The CDR3 DNA is TGCGCCAGCAGCTTGGATGGGTCCAGCTCCTACGAGCAGTACTTC. V gene TRBV5-1 combines with J gene TRBJ2-7; D is undetermined. This CDR3 spans 15 amino acids. Germline assignment: CDR1 SGHRS and CDR2 YFSETQ. Trimming removed 0 bases at V and 0 bases at J, with 10 bases between. The full variable domain, in which reference TRBV5-1 and TRBJ2-7 provide the parts outside the CDR3, is KAGVTQTPRYLIKTRGQQVTLSCSPISGHRSVSWYQQTPGQGLQFLFEYFSETQRNKGNFPGRFSGRQFSNSRSEMNVSTLELGDSALYLCASSLDGSSSYEQYFGPGTRLTVT.

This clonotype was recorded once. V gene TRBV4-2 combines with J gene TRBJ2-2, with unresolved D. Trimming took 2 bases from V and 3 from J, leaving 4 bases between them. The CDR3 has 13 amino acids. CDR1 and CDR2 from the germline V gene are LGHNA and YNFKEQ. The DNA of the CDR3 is TGTGCCAGCAGCCAACTGGACACCGGGGAGCTGTTTTTT. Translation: CASSQLDTGELFF.